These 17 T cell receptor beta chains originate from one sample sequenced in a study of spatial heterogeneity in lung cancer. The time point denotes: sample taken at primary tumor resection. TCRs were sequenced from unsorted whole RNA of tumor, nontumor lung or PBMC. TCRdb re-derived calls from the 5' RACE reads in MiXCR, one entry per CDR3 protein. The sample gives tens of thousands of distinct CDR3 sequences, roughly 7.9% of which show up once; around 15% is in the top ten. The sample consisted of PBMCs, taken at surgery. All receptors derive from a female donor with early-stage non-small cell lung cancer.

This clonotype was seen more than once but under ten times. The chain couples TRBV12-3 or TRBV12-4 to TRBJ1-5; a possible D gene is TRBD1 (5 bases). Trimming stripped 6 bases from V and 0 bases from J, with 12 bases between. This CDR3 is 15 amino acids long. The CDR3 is CASRRDLTSNQPQHF. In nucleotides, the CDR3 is TGTGCCAGCAGACGGGACCTTACTAGCAATCAGCCCCAGCATTTT.

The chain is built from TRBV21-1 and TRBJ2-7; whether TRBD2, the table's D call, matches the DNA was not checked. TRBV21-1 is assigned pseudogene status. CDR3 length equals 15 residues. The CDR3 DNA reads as TGTGCCAGCAGCAGACCGGGACTAGCCCCCTACGAGCAGTACTTC. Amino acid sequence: CASSRPGLAPYEQYF.

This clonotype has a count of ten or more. CDR3 bases: TGTGCCAGCAGCGCCAGCGGCGGGACAGGGGTCGATGAGCAGTTCTTC. This codes for CASSASGGTGVDEQFF. The rearrangement uses TRBV7-6 and TRBJ2-1, with 10 bases aligning to TRBD1. The CDR3 runs to 16 residues. In germline, CDR1 is SGHVS, CDR2 FNYEAQ. V shed 5 bases, J shed 8 bases, and the junction held 12 bases outside the gene matches.

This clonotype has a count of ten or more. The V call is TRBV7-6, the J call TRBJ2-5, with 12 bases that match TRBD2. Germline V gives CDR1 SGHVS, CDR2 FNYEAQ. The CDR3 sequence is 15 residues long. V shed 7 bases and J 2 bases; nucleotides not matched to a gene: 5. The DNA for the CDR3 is TGTGCCAGCATTAGGACTAGCGGGGTTCAAGAGACCCAGTACTTC. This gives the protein CASIRTSGVQETQYF.

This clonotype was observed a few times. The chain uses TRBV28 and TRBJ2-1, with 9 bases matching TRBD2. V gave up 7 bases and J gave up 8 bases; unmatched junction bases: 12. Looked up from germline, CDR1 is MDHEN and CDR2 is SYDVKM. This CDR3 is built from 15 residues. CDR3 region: CASTKKRGAVDEQFF. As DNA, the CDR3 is TGTGCCAGCACCAAGAAGCGGGGGGCCGTGGATGAGCAGTTCTTC.

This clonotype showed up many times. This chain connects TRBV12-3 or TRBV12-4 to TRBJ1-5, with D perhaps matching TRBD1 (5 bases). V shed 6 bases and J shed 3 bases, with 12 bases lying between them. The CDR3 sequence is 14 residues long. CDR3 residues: CASRRTGFNQPQHF. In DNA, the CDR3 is TGTGCCAGCAGGCGAACAGGCTTCAATCAGCCCCAGCATTTT.

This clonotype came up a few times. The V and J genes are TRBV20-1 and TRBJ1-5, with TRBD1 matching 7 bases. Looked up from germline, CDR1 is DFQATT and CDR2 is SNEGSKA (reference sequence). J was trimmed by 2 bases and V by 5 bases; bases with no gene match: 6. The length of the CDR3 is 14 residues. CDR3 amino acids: CSAETGIGNQPQHF. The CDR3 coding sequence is TGCAGTGCTGAGACAGGGATCGGCAATCAGCCCCAGCATTTT.

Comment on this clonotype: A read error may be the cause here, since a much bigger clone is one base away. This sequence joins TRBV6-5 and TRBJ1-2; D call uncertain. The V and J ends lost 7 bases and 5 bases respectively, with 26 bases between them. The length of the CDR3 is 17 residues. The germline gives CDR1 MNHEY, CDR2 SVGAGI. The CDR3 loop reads CASTVDGSASVSYGYTF. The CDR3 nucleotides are TGTGCCAGCACCGTAGACGGGTCGGCCTCCGTTTCTTATGGCTACACCTTC.

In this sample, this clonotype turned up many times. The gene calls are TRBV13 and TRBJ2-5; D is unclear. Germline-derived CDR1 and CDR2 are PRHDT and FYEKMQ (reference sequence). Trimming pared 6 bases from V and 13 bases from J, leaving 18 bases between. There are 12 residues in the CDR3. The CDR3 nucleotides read TGTGCCAGCAGTCACAGACGGGCCAAGGTGTACTTC. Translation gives CASSHRRAKVYF.

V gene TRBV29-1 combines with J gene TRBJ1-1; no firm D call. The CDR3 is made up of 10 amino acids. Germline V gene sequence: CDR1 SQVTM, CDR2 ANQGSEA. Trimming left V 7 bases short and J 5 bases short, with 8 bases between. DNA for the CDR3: TGCAGCGATGTAGGAACTGAAGCTTTCTTT. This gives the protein CSDVGTEAFF.

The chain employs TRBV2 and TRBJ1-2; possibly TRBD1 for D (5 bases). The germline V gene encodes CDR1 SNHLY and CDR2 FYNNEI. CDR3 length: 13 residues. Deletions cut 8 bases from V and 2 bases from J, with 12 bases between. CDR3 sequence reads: CASSGGGNYGYTF. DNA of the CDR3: TGTGCCAGCTCCGGCGGGGGGAACTATGGCTACACCTTC.

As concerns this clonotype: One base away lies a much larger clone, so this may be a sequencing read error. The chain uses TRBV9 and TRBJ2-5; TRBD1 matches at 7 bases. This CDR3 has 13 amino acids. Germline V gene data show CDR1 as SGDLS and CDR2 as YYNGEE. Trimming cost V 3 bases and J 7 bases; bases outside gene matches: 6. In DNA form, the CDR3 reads TGTGCCAGCAGCGCAGAGGGGGCAGCGACCCAGTACTTC. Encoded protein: CASSAEGAATQYF. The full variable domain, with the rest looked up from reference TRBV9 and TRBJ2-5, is DSGVTQTPKHLITATGQRVTLRCSPRSGDLSVYWYQQSLDQGLQFLIQYYNGEERAKGNILERFSAQQFPDLHSELNLSSLELGDSALYFCASSAEGAATQYFGPGTRLLVL.

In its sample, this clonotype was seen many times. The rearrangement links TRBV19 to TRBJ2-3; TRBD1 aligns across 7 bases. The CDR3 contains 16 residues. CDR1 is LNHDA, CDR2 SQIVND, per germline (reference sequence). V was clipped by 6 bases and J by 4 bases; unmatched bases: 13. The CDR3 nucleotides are TGTGCCAGTAGCCCCGGACAGGCAAGCCCATCAGATACGCAGTATTTT. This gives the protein CASSPGQASPSDTQYF.

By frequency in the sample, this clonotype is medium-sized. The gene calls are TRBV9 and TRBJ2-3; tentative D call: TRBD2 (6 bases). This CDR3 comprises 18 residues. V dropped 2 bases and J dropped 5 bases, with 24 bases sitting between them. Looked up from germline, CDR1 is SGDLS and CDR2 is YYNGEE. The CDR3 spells CASSVIGHEVSGGDTQYF. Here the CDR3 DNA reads TGTGCCAGCAGCGTCATTGGACATGAGGTCTCCGGGGGAGATACGCAGTATTTT.

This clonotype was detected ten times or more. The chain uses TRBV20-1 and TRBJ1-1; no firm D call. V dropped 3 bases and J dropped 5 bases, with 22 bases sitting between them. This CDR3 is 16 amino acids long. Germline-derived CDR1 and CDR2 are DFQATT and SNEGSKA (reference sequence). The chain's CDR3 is CSASPRRLTAGTEAFF. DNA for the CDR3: TGCAGTGCTAGTCCCAGACGACTAACCGCGGGGACTGAAGCTTTCTTT.

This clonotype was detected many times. CDR3 protein: CASSDRVSSTDTQYF. The CDR3 nucleotides are TGTGCCAGCAGCGACAGGGTATCAAGCACAGATACGCAGTATTTT. The chain has TRBV11-2 and TRBJ2-3; the match to TRBD1 covers 7 bases. Germline V CDR1 and CDR2: SGHAT, FQNNGV. CDR3 length equals 15 residues. Trimming took 5 bases from V and 0 from J; bases not matched to a gene: 5. Full variable domain (outside the CDR3, taken from reference TRBV11-2 and TRBJ2-3): EAGVAQSPRYKIIEKRQSVAFWCNPISGHATLYWYQQILGQGPKLLIQFQNNGVVDDSQLPKDRFSAERLKGVDSTLKIQPAKLEDSAVYLCASSDRVSSTDTQYFGPGTRLTVL.

CDR3 loop: CASSAVGAGFTGELFF. CDR3 DNA: TGTGCCAGCAGTGCAGTCGGGGCAGGGTTCACCGGGGAGCTGTTTTTT. The chain uses TRBV2 and TRBJ2-2; D may correspond to TRBD1 or TRBD2 (5 bases each). CDR3 length equals 16 residues. Looked up from germline, CDR1 is SNHLY and CDR2 is FYNNEI. Trimming shortened V by 4 bases and J by 4 bases, and 16 bases separated the two germline ends.